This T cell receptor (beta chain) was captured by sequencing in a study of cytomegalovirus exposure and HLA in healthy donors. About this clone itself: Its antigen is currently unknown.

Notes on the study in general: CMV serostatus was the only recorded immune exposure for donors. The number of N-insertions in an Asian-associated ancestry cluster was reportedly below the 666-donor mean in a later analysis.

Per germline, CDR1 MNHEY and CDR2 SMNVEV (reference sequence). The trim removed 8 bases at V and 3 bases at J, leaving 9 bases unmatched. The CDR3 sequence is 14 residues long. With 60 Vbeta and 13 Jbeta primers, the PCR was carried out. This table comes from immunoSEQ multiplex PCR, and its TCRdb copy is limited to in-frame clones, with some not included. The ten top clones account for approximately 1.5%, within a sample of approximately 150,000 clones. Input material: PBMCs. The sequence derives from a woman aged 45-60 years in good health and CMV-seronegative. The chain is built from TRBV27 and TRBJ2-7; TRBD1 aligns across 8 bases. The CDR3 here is CASGGDRTGYEQYF. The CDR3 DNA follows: TGTGCCAGCGGAGGGGACAGGACAGGCTACGAGCAGTACTTC.